The 27 T cell receptor beta chains below come from one sample, sequenced in a study of T cells after yellow fever vaccination. From the 5' RACE reads, TCRdb called clonotypes with MiXCR, one entry per CDR3 protein. The data show roughly 160,000 distinct CDR3 sequences, approximately 10% seen once. Sequencing used CD8+ T cells sorted from PBMCs, obtained 45 days after the yellow fever booster vaccination. The receptors were gathered from a man between 18 and 29 years old who received the YFV17D yellow fever vaccine.

This rearrangement joins TRBV29-1 to TRBJ1-1; TRBD1 aligns across 7 bases. Looked up from germline, CDR1 is SQVTM and CDR2 is ANQGSEA. J was trimmed by 7 bases and V by 6 bases; bases with no gene match: 17. CDR3 size: 15 residues. The CDR3 sequence is CSVSTFRGKSGEAFF. The CDR3 DNA is TGCAGCGTATCGACCTTCAGGGGGAAGTCCGGTGAAGCTTTCTTT. The full variable domain, rest sourced from reference TRBV29-1 and TRBJ1-1, is SAVISQKPSRDICQRGTSLTIQCQVDSQVTMMFWYRQQPGQSLTLIATANQGSEATYESGFVIDKFPISRPNLTFSTLTVSNMSPEDSSIYLCSVSTFRGKSGEAFFGQGTRLTVV.

The chain employs TRBV3-1 and TRBJ1-6; D is uncertain. V was clipped by 4 bases and J by 5 bases, with 9 bases between them. The CDR3 spans 14 residues. Germline V CDR1 and CDR2: LGHDT, YNNKEL (reference sequence). Written as DNA, the CDR3 is TGTGCCAGCAGCCCGCGGACGGATAATTCACCCCTCCACTTT. Translating gives CASSPRTDNSPLHF.

In this sample, this clonotype turned up a few times. V usage is TRBV29-1 and J usage is TRBJ1-3; maybe TRBD1 (6 bases). Germline V CDR1 and CDR2: SQVTM, ANQGSEA. The CDR3 totals 15 residues. Deletions cut 6 bases from V and 0 bases from J, with 15 bases between. The CDR3 sequence is CSVETGRDSGNTIYF. DNA of the CDR3: TGCAGCGTCGAAACAGGGAGGGACTCTGGAAACACCATATATTTT.

This chain uses TRBV7-2 with TRBJ2-2, with 12 nucleotides matching TRBD2. The CDR3 contains 18 residues. Germline V gene sequence: CDR1 SGHTA, CDR2 FQGNSA. With 1 base clipped from V and 3 bases from J, the junction kept 6 bases outside the gene matches. CDR3 region: CASSLGLAGASYTGELFF. CDR3 sequence (DNA): TGTGCCAGCAGCTTAGGACTAGCGGGGGCTTCATACACCGGGGAGCTGTTTTTT. The variable domain in full, completed from reference TRBV7-2 and TRBJ2-2, reads GAGVSQSPSNKVTEKGKDVELRCDPISGHTALYWYRQSLGQGLEFLIYFQGNSAPDKSGLPSDRFSAERTGGSVSTLTIQRTQQEDSAVYLCASSLGLAGASYTGELFFGEGSRLTVL.

This clonotype was counted between two and nine times. This chain joins TRBV4-3 and TRBJ2-5; 7 positions match TRBD2. Trimming cost V 1 base and J 4 bases; bases outside gene matches: 3. The length of the CDR3 is 14 residues. Per the germline V gene, CDR1 is LGHNA and CDR2 is YSLEER. The CDR3 protein is CASSQGWGGETQYF. In nucleotides, the CDR3 is TGCGCCAGCAGCCAAGGATGGGGGGGAGAGACCCAGTACTTC.

In DNA, the CDR3 is TGCGCCAGCAGCTACTCGTTAGGGACACCCAATGAGCAGTTCTTC. Protein product: CASSYSLGTPNEQFF. The V gene is TRBV4-1, the J gene TRBJ2-1, with a possible D match to TRBD1 (6 bases). Germline CDR1 MGHRA, CDR2 YSYEKL. The CDR3 is 15 residues long. Trimming removed 5 bases at V and 6 bases at J, with 17 bases between.

The genes are TRBV7-2 and TRBJ2-1; maybe TRBD1 (6 bases). CDR1 and CDR2 from the germline V gene are SGHTA and FQGNSA. This CDR3 has 15 residues. V lost 5 bases to trimming and J lost 6 bases, with 17 bases between them. Here the CDR3 reads CASSPVGQSCNEQFF. The CDR3 coding sequence is TGTGCCAGCAGCCCTGTTGGACAGAGCTGCAATGAGCAGTTCTTC.

This clonotype was counted only a few times. The chain has TRBV29-1 and TRBJ1-2; D is ambiguous. V was trimmed by 1 base and J by 3 bases, leaving 12 bases between them. Per the germline V gene, CDR1 is SQVTM and CDR2 is ANQGSEA. The length of the CDR3 is 14 residues. This chain's CDR3 is CSVEVRRADYGYTF. CDR3 DNA: TGCAGCGTTGAAGTCCGTCGGGCGGACTATGGCTACACCTTC. Filled out from reference TRBV29-1 and TRBJ1-2, the complete variable domain reads SAVISQKPSRDICQRGTSLTIQCQVDSQVTMMFWYRQQPGQSLTLIATANQGSEATYESGFVIDKFPISRPNLTFSTLTVSNMSPEDSSIYLCSVEVRRADYGYTFGSGTRLTVV.

The chain combines TRBV9 with TRBJ2-3; D is possibly TRBD2 (5 bases). The germline CDR1 and CDR2 sequences are SGDLS and YYNGEE. The CDR3 has 13 amino acids. With 7 bases removed from V and 7 bases from J, the gap between germline ends came to 16 bases. The CDR3 DNA reads TGTGCCAGCGGGGTACTAGGCCGACATACGCAGTATTTT. As protein: CASGVLGRHTQYF.

This clonotype was counted a few times. The chain is built from TRBV27 and TRBJ2-2; TRBD2 is a possible D gene (6 bases). Germline lookup yields CDR1 MNHEY and CDR2 SMNVEV (reference sequence). V was clipped by 4 bases and J by 1 base, with 10 bases between them. The CDR3 contains 15 residues. The CDR3 spells CASSSRDGNTGELFF. CDR3 sequence (DNA): TGTGCCAGCAGTTCGCGGGACGGGAACACCGGGGAGCTGTTTTTT.

V gene TRBV11-2 combines with J gene TRBJ2-7; D is uncertain. V lost 6 bases, J lost 5 bases, and 11 bases lay in between. This CDR3 is built from 12 residues. Germline V lookup: CDR1 SGHAT, CDR2 FQNNGV. This CDR3 reads CASRKGNHEQYV. CDR3 in DNA: TGTGCCAGCAGGAAGGGCAATCACGAGCAGTACGTC.

The chain links TRBV2 to TRBJ2-6; D not certain. V shed 3 bases and J shed 0 bases, with 6 bases lying between them. CDR1 SNHLY and CDR2 FYNNEI come from the germline V gene. This CDR3 comprises 15 residues. CDR3 nucleotides: TGTGCCAGCAGTGAGCGTTACTCTGGGGCCAACGTCCTGACTTTC. Protein: CASSERYSGANVLTF.

The chain carries TRBV6-5 and TRBJ1-2; D might be TRBD1 (6 bases). This CDR3 has 17 residues. Germline CDR1 is MNHEY and CDR2 is SVGAGI. Trimming took 2 bases from V and 4 from J, leaving 20 bases between them. CDR3 amino acids: CASSYLTTSGVGYGYTF. In DNA, the CDR3 is TGTGCCAGCAGTTACCTTACTACCTCAGGGGTAGGCTATGGCTACACCTTC.

This clonotype was seen many times. The J gene is TRBJ2-5, the V gene TRBV12-3 or TRBV12-4; tentative D call: TRBD2 (6 bases). V lost 6 bases and J 3 bases, leaving 20 bases between the germline ends. The CDR3 totals 16 residues. CDR3 sequence: CASSPMGGGLEETQYF. DNA for the CDR3: TGTGCCAGCAGCCCTATGGGGGGAGGCCTGGAAGAGACCCAGTACTTC.

This clonotype was detected a few times. The chain joins TRBV10-3 to TRBJ2-3; D call uncertain. This CDR3 spans 14 amino acids. The V and J ends lost 0 bases and 0 bases respectively, with 4 bases between them. Germline lookup yields CDR1 ENHRY and CDR2 SYGVKD. CDR3: CAISESFSTDTQYF. CDR3 coding DNA: TGTGCCATCAGTGAGTCTTTTAGCACAGATACGCAGTATTTT.

The chain combines TRBV6-1 with TRBJ2-7; D not resolved. CDR1 is MNHNS and CDR2 is SASEGT in the germline V gene. CDR3 length: 13 amino acids. The V end was cut by 3 bases, the J end by 7 bases, with 13 bases between. As DNA, the CDR3 is TGTGCCAGCAGTGACCTAGGGTTGGGTGAGCAGTACGTC. Protein: CASSDLGLGEQYV.

By share, this clonotype ranks as medium-sized (0.01 to 0.1%). This chain joins TRBV4-1 and TRBJ2-5, with a possible D match to TRBD2 (5 bases). This CDR3 region has 16 residues. CDR1 is MGHRA, CDR2 YSYEKL, per germline. Trimming cost V 1 base and J 2 bases, with 14 bases left between them. CDR3: CASSQGAGITQETQYF. CDR3 bases: TGCGCCAGCAGCCAAGGCGCCGGGATCACACAAGAGACCCAGTACTTC.

CDR3 region: CSAGLAGLQETQYF. The CDR3 coding sequence is TGCAGCGCCGGACTAGCGGGGTTACAAGAGACCCAGTACTTC. The V and J genes are TRBV29-1 and TRBJ2-5; 12 nucleotides line up with TRBD2. Germline lookup yields CDR1 SQVTM and CDR2 ANQGSEA. CDR3 length: 14 residues. The V gene end was trimmed by 7 bases and the J gene end by 2 bases; junction bases not matched to a gene: 5.

This clonotype has just a few counts. The gene calls are TRBV5-4 and TRBJ2-3, with D maybe TRBD2 (7 bases). CDR3 length: 15 residues. Between the trimmed V and J ends, which lost 4 bases and 5 bases, there was a span of 17 bases. Germline CDR1 and CDR2: SGHNT and YYREEE (reference sequence). DNA for the CDR3: TGTGCCAGCAGCCCTCCCGGGGGGCGCGAAGATACGCAGTATTTT. Protein product: CASSPPGGREDTQYF.

This clonotype has more than one count but fewer than ten. The rearrangement links TRBV6-2 or TRBV6-3 to TRBJ2-2; weak D call: TRBD1 (6 bases). Germline CDR1 MNHEY, CDR2 SVGEGT. There are 13 residues in the CDR3. Between the trimmed V and J ends, which lost 3 bases and 6 bases, there was a span of 8 bases. For the CDR3, the DNA is TGTGCCAGCAGTTATGGGACACCCGGGGAGCTGTTTTTT. It is translated as CASSYGTPGELFF.

In this sample, this clonotype turned up a few times. The chain couples TRBV9 to TRBJ1-4; D possibly corresponds to TRBD1 (5 bases). Germline V gene sequence: CDR1 SGDLS, CDR2 YYNGEE. The length of the CDR3 is 15 residues. V was shortened by 0 bases and J by 7 bases, with 13 bases between the two germline ends. CDR3 protein: CASSVDGLGTEKLFF. CDR3 DNA: TGTGCCAGCAGCGTAGACGGATTGGGGACTGAAAAACTGTTTTTT. The full variable domain, rest sourced from reference TRBV9 and TRBJ1-4, is DSGVTQTPKHLITATGQRVTLRCSPRSGDLSVYWYQQSLDQGLQFLIQYYNGEERAKGNILERFSAQQFPDLHSELNLSSLELGDSALYFCASSVDGLGTEKLFFGSGTQLSVL.

This clonotype was found a few times. The genes are TRBV7-2 and TRBJ1-3, with TRBD1 matching over 7 bases. This CDR3 is built from 17 residues. Losses at the gene ends were 0 bases for V and 3 bases for J; bases not matched to a gene: 8. The germline V gene has CDR1 SGHTA and CDR2 FQGNSA. As DNA, the CDR3 is TGTGCCAGCAGCTTAGCGCGTCAGGGGGTGCTTGGAAACACCATATATTTT. Amino acids: CASSLARQGVLGNTIYF.

This clonotype was counted a few times. V is TRBV11-3 and J is TRBJ2-1; D perhaps matches TRBD2 (5 bases). CDR1 SGHNT and CDR2 YENEEA come from the germline V gene. Trimming stripped 4 bases from V and 6 bases from J, with 16 bases between. The CDR3 length is 15 residues. In DNA, the CDR3 is TGTGCCAGCAGCTCGAGAACTGGTGGAGGCAATGAGCAGTTCTTC. This sequence encodes CASSSRTGGGNEQFF. The full variable domain, completed using reference TRBV11-3 and TRBJ2-1, is EAGVVQSPRYKIIEKKQPVAFWCNPISGHNTLYWYLQNLGQGPELLIRYENEEAVDDSQLPKDRFSAERLKGVDSTLKIQPAELGDSAVYLCASSSRTGGGNEQFFGPGTRLTVL.

In its sample, this clonotype was seen once. The chain links TRBV12-2 to TRBJ1-2. TRBV12-2 is an annotated pseudogene. The CDR3 totals 19 residues. DNA for the CDR3: TGTGCAAGTCGCTTAGCGTTGTCTAACAGGGGAGGGTCCAACTATGGCTACACCTTC. This gives the protein CASRLALSNRGGSNYGYTF.

The CDR3 DNA reads as TGTGCCAGCAGCTTTAACAATAACTATGGCTACACCTTC. Translating it yields CASSFNNNYGYTF. The V gene is TRBV5-5, the J gene TRBJ1-2, with D unclear. Germline CDR1 SGHKS, CDR2 YYEKEE (reference sequence). CDR3 length equals 13 residues. With 2 bases removed from V and 1 base from J, the gap between germline ends came to 6 bases.

This clonotype was seen a few times. The chain recombines TRBV12-3 or TRBV12-4 with TRBJ2-5; D remains unclear. Trimming took off 5 bases at V and 5 bases at J, with 12 bases between the two ends. There are 13 residues in the CDR3. The CDR3 region is CASSLPGPETQYF. Here the CDR3 DNA reads TGTGCCAGCAGTCTCCCTGGGCCGGAGACCCAGTACTTC.

This rearrangement joins TRBV6-6 to TRBJ1-1, with 7 bases lining up with TRBD1. The junction had 8 bases not matched to a gene; V was cut back by 6 bases and J by 4 bases. Germline assignment: CDR1 MNHNY and CDR2 SVGAGI (reference sequence). The CDR3 covers 14 residues. CDR3 coding DNA: TGTGCCAGCAGACGACAGGGAGTCAGCACTGAAGCTTTCTTT. It specifies CASRRQGVSTEAFF.